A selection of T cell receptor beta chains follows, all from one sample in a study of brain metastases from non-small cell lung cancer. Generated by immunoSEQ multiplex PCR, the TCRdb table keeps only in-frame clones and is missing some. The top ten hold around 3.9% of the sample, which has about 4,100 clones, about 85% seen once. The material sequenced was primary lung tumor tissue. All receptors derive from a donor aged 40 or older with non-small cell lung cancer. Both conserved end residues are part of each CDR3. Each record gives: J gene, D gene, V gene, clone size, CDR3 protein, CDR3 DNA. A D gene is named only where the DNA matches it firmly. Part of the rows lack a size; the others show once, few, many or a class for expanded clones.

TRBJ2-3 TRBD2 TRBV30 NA CAWKLAGVPGTQYF TGTGCCTGGAAACTAGCGGGGGTCCCGGGAACGCAGTATTTT
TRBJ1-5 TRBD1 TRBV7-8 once CASSLVLDRGVRNQPQHF TGTGCCAGCAGCTTAGTTCTGGACAGGGGTGTACGCAATCAGCCCCAGCATTTT
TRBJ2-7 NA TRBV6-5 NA CASRVYRESYEQYF TGTGCCAGCAGGGTCTACAGGGAGTCCTACGAGCAGTACTTC
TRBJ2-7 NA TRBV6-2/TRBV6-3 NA CASSNREVSYEQYF TGTGCCAGCAGTAACCGAGAGGTATCCTACGAGCAGTACTTC
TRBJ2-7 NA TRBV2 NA CASSRGERNSEQYF TGTGCCAGCAGTCGCGGGGAACGAAATAGCGAGCAGTACTTC
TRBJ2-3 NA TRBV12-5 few CASGAGGPLTDTQYF TGTGCTAGTGGTGCCGGGGGGCCTCTTACAGATACGCAGTATTTT
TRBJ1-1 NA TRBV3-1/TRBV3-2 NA CASSQVMGSTEAFF TGTGCCAGCAGCCAAGTAATGGGGAGCACTGAAGCTTTCTTT
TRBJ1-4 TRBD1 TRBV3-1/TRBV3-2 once CASSPRTGEKLFF TGTGCCAGCAGCCCCAGGACAGGTGAAAAACTGTTTTTT
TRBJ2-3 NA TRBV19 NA CASTAVGVGTDTQYF TGTGCCAGCACCGCAGTAGGGGTGGGCACAGATACGCAGTATTTT
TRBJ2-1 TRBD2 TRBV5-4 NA CASSASGGASYNEQFF TGTGCCAGCAGTGCAAGCGGGGGGGCTTCCTACAATGAGCAGTTCTTC
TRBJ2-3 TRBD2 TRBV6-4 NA CASSDGTSGGDTQYF TGTGCCAGCAGTGACGGGACTAGCGGGGGAGATACGCAGTATTTT
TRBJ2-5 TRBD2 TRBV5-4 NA CASSTTSGGAAETQYF TGTGCCAGCAGCACTACTAGCGGGGGGGCCGCGGAGACCCAGTACTTC
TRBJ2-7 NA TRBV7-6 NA CASSLAGGGEQYF TGTGCCAGCAGCTTAGCGGGGGGAGGCGAGCAGTACTTC
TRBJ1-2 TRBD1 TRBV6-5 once CASTRDRDGYGYTF TGTGCCAGCACTCGGGACAGGGACGGCTATGGCTACACCTTC
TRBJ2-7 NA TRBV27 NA CASSSDRRSYEQYF TGTGCCAGCAGTTCCGACAGGCGCTCCTACGAGCAGTACTTC
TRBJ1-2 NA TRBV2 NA CASTLLYGYTF TGTGCCAGCACACTACTTTATGGCTACACCTTC
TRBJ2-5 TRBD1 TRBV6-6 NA CASSPSARTGGLGTQYF TGTGCCAGCAGTCCCTCGGCCAGGACAGGGGGTTTGGGGACCCAGTACTTC